This TCR beta chain was sequenced in a study of blood T cells in healthy people across ages. Notes on the study in general: The unknown donor CMV status may have confounded expanded clonotype changes.

Every sample had a minimum of 6.5 million PBMCs isolated. Each sample yielded at least 5 micrograms of PBMC total RNA. Using a J-beta primer mix together with a sample-barcoded 5' primer, a second PCR was run for about 6 to 12 cycles. TCRdb called the 5' RACE reads again in MiXCR, with one record for every CDR3 protein. The sample holds 1,300,000 or so distinct CDR3 sequences, approximately 59% seen once. This clonotype was recorded a few times. Its matching antigen is unknown. CDR3 length: 15 amino acids. Germline V gene data show CDR1 as SQVTM and CDR2 as ANQGSEA. This receptor was taken from a man aged 18 to 30 in good health. The sequencing sample was made of blood. The chain has TRBV29-1 and TRBJ2-5; tentative D call: TRBD1 (6 bases). Judging by the DNA end, TRBJ2-7 fits better; the J call may be wrong. The CDR3 coding sequence is TGCACCCGATTAGGCAGGGGCCCCGATTCGGACGAGCAGTACTTC. Translating gives CTRLGRGPDSDEQYF.